Following are 18 T cell receptor beta chains from one sample sequenced in a study of regulatory T cells in long-lasting Graves disease. Both iRepertoire HTBI primers and Arm-PCR of CDR3 regions were used to build the TCR beta libraries. One entry per CDR3 protein results from TCRdb running MiXCR on the multiplex PCR reads. Here the sample spans around 250,000 distinct CDR3 sequences, approximately 20% being singletons. Time point specified: newly diagnosed GD, antithyroid drugs for less than 3 months. Extracted PBMC RNA gave rise to the TCR library. The sample was peripheral blood mononuclear cells (PBMCs), taken at new diagnosis, from a patient treated with antithyroid drugs. The receptors here all came from a female donor with Graves disease.

This rearrangement joins TRBV12-3 or TRBV12-4 to TRBJ1-1, with D possibly matching TRBD1 (6 bases). Trimming stripped 1 base from V and 5 bases from J, with 14 bases between. The CDR3 runs to 15 residues. As DNA, the CDR3 is TGTGCCAGCAGTTTAGGGTCGGGGGCAAGTACTGAAGCTTTCTTT. It translates to CASSLGSGASTEAFF.

There are many counts of this clonotype. This CDR3 is CASSLRVYNEQFF. DNA of the CDR3: TGTGCCAGCAGCCTGCGAGTGTACAATGAGCAGTTCTTC. V gene TRBV11-3 combines with J gene TRBJ2-1; D not certain. The CDR3 totals 13 residues. Trimming cost V 5 bases and J 4 bases, with 9 bases left between them. CDR1 is SGHNT, CDR2 YENEEA, per germline. Drawing the rest from reference TRBV11-3 and TRBJ2-1, the complete variable domain is EAGVVQSPRYKIIEKKQPVAFWCNPISGHNTLYWYLQNLGQGPELLIRYENEEAVDDSQLPKDRFSAERLKGVDSTLKIQPAELGDSAVYLCASSLRVYNEQFFGPGTRLTVL.

This clonotype was detected ten times or more. This rearrangement joins TRBV27 to TRBJ2-7; 9 positions match TRBD1. The germline gives CDR1 MNHEY, CDR2 SMNVEV (reference sequence). Trimming took 6 bases from V and 0 from J; bases not matched to a gene: 6. The CDR3 extends over 15 amino acids. The CDR3 DNA is TGTGCCAGCAGAAGGGGGGACAGGGCCTCCTACGAGCAGTACTTC. It codes for CASRRGDRASYEQYF.

This chain links TRBV6-1 with TRBJ1-6; TRBD1 matches 9 bases. The CDR3 is 13 amino acids. V shed 8 bases, J shed 7 bases, and the junction held 3 bases outside the gene matches. CDR1 is MNHNS, CDR2 SASEGT, per germline. The CDR3 sequence: CASWGQGNSPLHF. CDR3 DNA sequence: TGTGCCAGCTGGGGACAGGGAAATTCACCCCTCCACTTT.

This clonotype was observed many times. The V call is TRBV19, the J call TRBJ1-2, with D possibly TRBD1 on 5 matching bases. The germline V and J ends were trimmed by 5 bases and 5 bases, with 18 bases remaining between them. Germline CDR1 LNHDA, CDR2 SQIVND (reference sequence). The CDR3 is 15 residues long. CDR3 bases: TGTGCCAGTAGTGTGGCAGGGACCTCGGGGTATGGCTACACCTTC. Translating it yields CASSVAGTSGYGYTF.

Ten or more counts support this clonotype. The chain recombines TRBV12-3 or TRBV12-4 with TRBJ2-7, with TRBD1 identical over 10 bases. V lost 6 bases and J lost 6; bases outside the gene matches: 17. The CDR3 runs 17 residues. The CDR3 is CASSFTLPGTGVFEQYF. In DNA, the CDR3 is TGTGCCAGCAGCTTCACCCTACCCGGGACAGGGGTTTTCGAGCAGTACTTC.

This clonotype appeared a few times. V gene TRBV18 combines with J gene TRBJ2-1; no clear D gene. The CDR3 loop spans 13 amino acids. Between the trimmed V and J ends, which lost 2 bases and 5 bases, there was a span of 7 bases. Germline CDR1 reads KGHSH; CDR2 reads LQKENI. The CDR3 region has the DNA TGTGCCAGCTCACCAGGTTTCAACAATGAGCAGTTCTTC. Encoded protein: CASSPGFNNEQFF.

This clonotype was counted many times. The gene calls are TRBV20-1 and TRBJ2-1; D is perhaps TRBD1 or TRBD2 (6 bases each). The CDR3 spans 13 residues. Germline lookup yields CDR1 DFQATT and CDR2 SNEGSKA (reference sequence). In nucleotides, the CDR3 is TGCGGGATCGGAGGGGGAAACTACAATGAGCAGTTCTTC. This translates into CGIGGGNYNEQFF.

This clonotype was observed many times. At one end the junction does not follow the germline gene, possibly because of a read error. This chain connects TRBV24-1 to TRBJ2-6; 10 bases line up with TRBD1. The CDR3 has 16 residues. From germline, CDR1 is KGHDR and CDR2 SFDVKD. The CDR3 DNA reads as TGTGCCACCAGGGGACAGGGGACCTCTGGAGCCAACGTCCTGACTTTC. Translating it yields CATRGQGTSGANVLTF.

Ten or more counts support this clonotype. The genes are TRBV20-1 and TRBJ2-2, with D perhaps TRBD2 (7 bases). Deletions cut 4 bases from V and 6 bases from J, with 9 bases between. In germline, CDR1 is DFQATT, CDR2 SNEGSKA (reference sequence). The CDR3 sequence is 12 residues long. This chain's CDR3 is CSAKGGAGELFF. The DNA of the CDR3 is TGCAGTGCTAAAGGGGGGGCCGGGGAGCTGTTTTTT.

This clonotype has just a few counts. V and J are TRBV19 and TRBJ1-2; D call uncertain. The CDR3 has 10 amino acids. The V end was cut by 7 bases, the J end by 4 bases, with 4 bases between. Germline assignment: CDR1 LNHDA and CDR2 SQIVND (reference sequence). The CDR3, as DNA: TGTGCCAGTACGGGCTATGGCTACACCTTC. Protein sequence: CASTGYGYTF.

This clonotype was found many times. V gene TRBV5-1 combines with J gene TRBJ2-3; D is perhaps TRBD1 (6 bases). V was shortened by 3 bases and J by 1 base, with 9 bases between the two germline ends. Germline V CDR1 and CDR2: SGHRS, YFSETQ. The CDR3 runs to 14 residues. Written as DNA, the CDR3 is TGCGCCAGCAGCTGGGGGACACGCACAGATACGCAGTATTTT. As protein: CASSWGTRTDTQYF.

In its sample, this clonotype was seen many times. The chain has TRBV19 and TRBJ1-5; D is uncertain. Germline CDR1 is LNHDA and CDR2 is SQIVND (reference sequence). Trimming left V 1 base short and J 6 bases short, with 10 bases between. The CDR3 consists of 14 residues. The CDR3 nucleotides are TGTGCCAGTAGTATAGGGGGAATAAGTCAGCCCCAGCATTTT. Its protein is CASSIGGISQPQHF.

This clonotype was seen at least ten times. The chain has TRBV5-5 and TRBJ2-3; the D gene is possibly TRBD2 (6 bases). CDR1 is SGHKS and CDR2 is YYEKEE in the germline V gene (reference sequence). The CDR3 has 15 residues. V was shortened by 4 bases and J by 3 bases, with 15 bases between the two germline ends. The CDR3 region is CASSPDAGLTDTQYF. CDR3 nucleotide sequence: TGTGCCAGCAGCCCAGATGCGGGACTTACAGATACGCAGTATTTT.

The chain links TRBV2 to TRBJ1-1; D perhaps matches TRBD1 (6 bases). Germline V lookup: CDR1 SNHLY, CDR2 FYNNEI. The length of the CDR3 is 14 residues. Between the trimmed V and J ends, which lost 2 bases and 5 bases, there was a span of 12 bases. The CDR3: CASSEWEGGTEAFF. As DNA, the CDR3 is TGTGCCAGCAGTGAATGGGAAGGGGGGACTGAAGCTTTCTTT.

This clonotype was seen a few times. The V and J genes are TRBV20-1 and TRBJ1-1, with no clear D. Germline values: CDR1 DFQATT, CDR2 SNEGSKA (reference sequence). The CDR3 length is 14 residues. The germline V and J ends were trimmed by 6 bases and 4 bases, with 18 bases remaining between them. CDR3 bases: TGCAGTGCCGAGCCCGCACCTATGGGCACTGAAGCTTTCTTT. This encodes CSAEPAPMGTEAFF.

This clonotype showed up many times. The chain has TRBV9 and TRBJ2-1, with 8 bases lining up with TRBD2. The germline V gene encodes CDR1 SGDLS and CDR2 YYNGEE. Unmatched junction bases numbered 7, after V lost 4 bases and J lost 4 bases. This CDR3 is built from 15 residues. This CDR3 reads CASSLRLAMYNEQFF. The CDR3 coding sequence is TGTGCCAGCAGCTTAAGACTAGCGATGTACAATGAGCAGTTCTTC. The full variable domain, its missing parts supplied by reference TRBV9 and TRBJ2-1, is DSGVTQTPKHLITATGQRVTLRCSPRSGDLSVYWYQQSLDQGLQFLIQYYNGEERAKGNILERFSAQQFPDLHSELNLSSLELGDSALYFCASSLRLAMYNEQFFGPGTRLTVL.

The table lists this clonotype with many counts. The chain recombines TRBV9 with TRBJ2-7, with TRBD1 matching 7 bases. CDR1 is SGDLS, CDR2 YYNGEE, per germline. Losses at the gene ends were 5 bases for V and 1 base for J; bases not matched to a gene: 3. The length of the CDR3 is 13 residues. CDR3 sequence reads: CASSRTGSYEQYF. In DNA, the CDR3 is TGTGCCAGCAGTCGGACAGGTTCCTACGAGCAGTACTTC. The full variable domain, with the rest looked up from reference TRBV9 and TRBJ2-7, is DSGVTQTPKHLITATGQRVTLRCSPRSGDLSVYWYQQSLDQGLQFLIQYYNGEERAKGNILERFSAQQFPDLHSELNLSSLELGDSALYFCASSRTGSYEQYFGPGTRLTVT.